These 3 T cell receptor beta chains originate from one sample sequenced in a study of blood T cell repertoires in COVID-19. Repertoires were generated with immunoSEQ multiplex PCR, while TCRdb's copy carries only in-frame clones and drops some. The data contain some 120,000 clones, about 89% of them singletons. The source material was peripheral blood. The receptors come from an older woman with acute or convalescent COVID-19.

The chain couples TRBV2 to TRBJ1-2; D might be TRBD1 (6 bases). The CDR3 loop spans 15 amino acids. Looked up from germline, CDR1 is SNHLY and CDR2 is FYNNEI. Trimming took off 8 bases at V and 5 bases at J, with 21 bases between the two ends. CDR3 region: CASGSGTSDSYGYTF. The CDR3, as DNA: TGTGCCAGCGGCTCTGGGACATCCGACTCGTATGGCTACACCTTC.

The chain links TRBV28 to TRBJ1-2; D possibly corresponds to TRBD1 (5 bases). CDR1 is MDHEN and CDR2 is SYDVKM in the germline V gene. The V end lost 5 bases, the J end lost 0 bases, and 10 bases lay between the germline ends. CDR3 size: 14 residues. CDR3 sequence reads: CASSPGTANYGYTF. Here the CDR3 DNA reads TGTGCCAGCAGTCCCGGGACTGCTAACTATGGCTACACCTTC.

The J gene is TRBJ1-4, the V gene TRBV15, with 7 nucleotides matching TRBD1. J was trimmed by 4 bases and V by 6 bases; bases with no gene match: 8. CDR1 and CDR2 from the germline V gene are LNHNV and YYDKDF (reference sequence). The CDR3 runs 15 residues. CDR3 DNA sequence: TGTGCCACCAGAAAAGGGGGCGGAAATAATGAAAAACTGTTTTTT. Translated: CATRKGGGNNEKLFF.